This note documents a single T cell receptor beta chain sequence. Antigen unknown. This record belongs to a study of cytomegalovirus exposure and HLA in healthy donors. The study's findings and limits: Several of the most significant clusters were apparently associated with common viral pathogens in a later analysis.

PCR was performed using 60 Vbeta and 13 Jbeta primers. In the authors' methods: Around 9.9 million shared chains were among the approximately 82 million unique TCR beta chains that a later analysis counted. Profiling relied on immunoSEQ multiplex PCR, and the TCRdb table lists in-frame clones only, not all of them. Clonal size and the V and J genes are those of that table, whereas D and trimming came from the DNA. This sample carries about 100,000 clones, 65% to 85% of them seen once, and the ten largest clones take 15% to 20%. The V gene lost 0 bases and the J gene lost 3 bases, with 13 bases spanning the gap. CDR1 is SGHRS and CDR2 is YFSETQ in the germline V gene. The CDR3 runs to 16 residues.

This TCR was sampled from a woman in her fifties or sixties in good health and CMV-seropositive. The specimen was PBMCs. The chain combines TRBV5-1 with TRBJ2-1; TRBD1 is a possible D gene (6 bases). CDR3 sequence (DNA): TGCGCCAGCAGCTTGGACCCAGGGGCCAGCTACAATGAGCAGTTCTTC. Its protein product is CASSLDPGASYNEQFF.